A selection of T cell receptor beta chains follows, all from one sample in a study of T cells in Graves' hyperthyroidism and ophthalmopathy. TCRdb independently ran MiXCR on the multiplex PCR reads; one entry per CDR3 protein. The repertoire holds around 340,000 distinct CDR3 sequences, 18% seen once, with about half in the top ten. The sequencing input was blood. These receptors were collected from a woman in her forties or fifties with Graves' hyperthyroidism. CDR3s include the opening cysteine and the closing phenylalanine or tryptophan. D genes are given only for firm matches. Only some rows state a clone size, as once, few, many or a class for expanded clones.

d_call j_call v_call clone_size cdr3_nt cdr3_aa
. TRBJ2-6 TRBV10-3 . TGTGCCATCACTGACAGCCTTGCTAGCTCTGGGGCCAACGTCCTGACTTTC CAITDSLASSGANVLTF
TRBD1 TRBJ1-1 TRBV12-3/TRBV12-4 many TGTGCCAGCAGGGAAGGGACAGGGGTAGTAGCTTTCTTT CASREGTGVVAFF
TRBD1 TRBJ1-2 TRBV13 few TGTGCCAGCAGCTTAGACGGAAGGGACAGGGGAGAAGGCTACACCTTC CASSLDGRDRGEGYTF
TRBD2 TRBJ2-5 TRBV4-1 . TGCGCCAGCAGCCAAGATAGGGGACTAGCGGGAATGGAGACCCAGTACTTC CASSQDRGLAGMETQYF
. TRBJ1-2 TRBV20-1 many TGCAGTGCTAGAGATGGGTCGGGCTATGGCTACACCTTC CSARDGSGYGYTF
. TRBJ1-1 TRBV2 many TGTGCCAGCAGTGAAGATAAGGAGTCCATGAACACTGAAGCTTTCTTT CASSEDKESMNTEAFF
TRBD1 TRBJ2-7 TRBV15 many TGTGCCACCAGCAGGGACAGGGGAGCCTACGAGCAGTACTTC CATSRDRGAYEQYF
. TRBJ1-6 TRBV20-1 few TGCAGTGCTAGAGTGGGGCAGGAGAATTCACCCCTCCACTTT CSARVGQENSPLHF
. TRBJ2-4 TRBV11-1 many TGTGCCAGCAGCTCGGGGGGCAGTTCCATTCAGTACTTC CASSSGGSSIQYF
TRBD2 TRBJ2-5 TRBV11-1 many TGTGCCAGCAGCTTGACTAGCGGGACCCAAGAGACCCAGTACTTC CASSLTSGTQETQYF
TRBD1 TRBJ1-6 TRBV6-2/TRBV6-3 . TGTGCCAGCAGCCGGGACAGAGCTCATAATTCACCCCTCCACTTT CASSRDRAHNSPLHF
. TRBJ2-1 TRBV9 few TGTGCCAGCGGAGGGGGGGGCCAGGGTGAGCAGTTCTTC CASGGGGQGEQFF
. TRBJ2-5 TRBV7-9 few TGTGCCAGCAGCGAGCCGACAGGGGAGGGGAAGACCCAGTACTTC CASSEPTGEGKTQYF
. TRBJ2-2 TRBV6-2/TRBV6-3 . TGTGCCAGCAGTTACCGGGCAGAGAACACCGGGGAGCTGTTTTTT CASSYRAENTGELFF
TRBD1 TRBJ1-4 TRBV2 many TGTGCCAGCAGTGCGGCAGGGGGGGAAAAACTGTTTTTT CASSAAGGEKLFF
. TRBJ2-3 TRBV12-3/TRBV12-4 few TGTGCCAGCGGACTACCCGATATGACAGATACGCAGTATTTT CASGLPDMTDTQYF
. TRBJ2-1 TRBV28 few TGTGCCAGCAGTTTAACTCGCCGAAATGAGCAGTTCTTC CASSLTRRNEQFF
TRBD1 TRBJ2-3 TRBV29-1 few TGCAGCGCGGCCAAAGGACAGGCTAGCACAGATACGCAGTATTTT CSAAKGQASTDTQYF
. TRBJ2-7 TRBV29-1 many TGCAGCGTTGTCAGGGACCACTACGAGCAGTACTTC CSVVRDHYEQYF
. TRBJ1-1 TRBV5-1 many TGCGCCAGCCGATCTAACCAGCCGGCGAACACTGAAGCTTTCTTT CASRSNQPANTEAFF
TRBD1 TRBJ1-1 TRBV20-1 few TGCAGTGCTACTACGGGACAGAGTCTCACTGAAGCTTTCTTT CSATTGQSLTEAFF
. TRBJ2-2 TRBV20-1 . TGCAGTGCTAGAGGGAGTCTAATCGGGGAGCTGTTTTTT CSARGSLIGELFF
TRBD2 TRBJ2-7 TRBV11-1 many TGTGCCAGCAGCGGGACTAGCGGAGCCGGCTACGAGCAGTACTTC CASSGTSGAGYEQYF
. TRBJ2-2 TRBV5-1 . TGCGCCAGCAGCTTTTTAGGGGGGTCGAACACCGGGGAGCTGTTTTTT CASSFLGGSNTGELFF
TRBD1 TRBJ1-1 TRBV4-1 many TGCGCCAGCAGCCAAGCCCCAGGACAGGGGGCGATGAACACTGAAGCTTTCTTT CASSQAPGQGAMNTEAFF
TRBD2 TRBJ2-3 TRBV6-1 many TGTGCCAGCAGTTCCCCTACTAGCGGGGGCACAGATACGCAGTATTTT CASSSPTSGGTDTQYF
. TRBJ1-2 TRBV6-5 few TGTGCCAGCAGTTACGGGGACCGGGGCTATGGCTACACCTTC CASSYGDRGYGYTF
TRBD2 TRBJ2-2 TRBV28 many TGTGCCAGCAGACCGCTCCTAGCGGGAGGGCGACAGGGGAACACCGGGGAGCTGTTTTTT CASRPLLAGGRQGNTGELFF
. TRBJ1-6 TRBV6-4 . TGTGCGTGGGCGCCCCAGAGCCAGTCACCCCTCCACTTT CAWAPQSQSPLHF
TRBD2 TRBJ2-2 TRBV7-9 few TGTGCCAGCAGCTCTTGGACTAGCGGGATAGCTGGGGAGCTGTTTTTT CASSSWTSGIAGELFF
. TRBJ1-3 TRBV13 . TGTGCCAGCACCCTCTCTGGAAACACCATATATTTT CASTLSGNTIYF
TRBD1 TRBJ2-1 TRBV3-1 few TGTGCCAGCAGCCCGGACGGGACAGCCTACAATGAGCAGTTCTTC CASSPDGTAYNEQFF
. TRBJ1-1 TRBV18 many TGTGCCAGCTCACCGAACGCGGGGGTGAACACTGAAGCTTTCTTT CASSPNAGVNTEAFF
TRBD2 TRBJ2-5 TRBV28 . TGTGCCAGCAGTTTATTAGAGGGACTAGCGGGAAGTGGAAGGAACTTC CASSLLEGLAGSGRNF
. TRBJ1-5 TRBV3-1 . TGTGCCAGCAGCCAAGGTGCAGTAGTTGGACAGCCCCAGCATTTT CASSQGAVVGQPQHF
TRBD2 TRBJ2-7 TRBV28 many TGTGCCAGCAGTCACCGGGGGGGCGAGCAGTACTTC CASSHRGGEQYF
. TRBJ2-3 TRBV7-9 . TGTGCCAGCAGCTTAGGTTTCCCCGGAACTCACCTCACAGATACGCAGTATTTT CASSLGFPGTHLTDTQYF
. TRBJ1-6 TRBV6-2/TRBV6-3 . TGTGCCAGCAATAATCGGACTGTATATAATTCACCCCTCCACTTT CASNNRTVYNSPLHF
TRBD1 TRBJ2-1 TRBV2 . TGTGCCAGCAGGCCCGGGACAGGGGGCGGTAGCTATGAGCAGTTCTTC CASRPGTGGGSYEQFF
TRBD1 TRBJ2-1 TRBV6-1 . TGTGCCAGCAGTACGGGACAGGGGGCCAATGAGCAGTTCTTC CASSTGQGANEQFF
. TRBJ1-1 TRBV4-1 . TGCGCCAGCAGCCAAGATCGAAAGTCCATGAACACTGAAGCTTTCTTT CASSQDRKSMNTEAFF
. TRBJ2-2 TRBV7-8 . TGTGCCAGCAACTCTAAACGAGAGTTGAACACCGGGGAGCTGTTTTTT CASNSKRELNTGELFF